Shown below are 6 T cell receptor beta chains from a single sample sequenced in a study of vaccination effects on CD4 cells after COVID-19. These receptors' targets are unknown. Sequencing in the ViraFEST assay came after antigen-specific CD4+ T cells had been expanded with viral peptide pools, which were used to stimulate PBMC. Isolation of CD4+ T cells took place after approximately 10 days of culture. Vaccine recipients had no previous SARS-CoV-2 infection; their nucleocapsid antibodies were negative. The assay was immunoSEQ multiplex PCR, and TCRdb's table has in-frame clones only and misses some. The top ten clones hold more than 10% of a sample with about 43,000 clones, 70% to 80% of them seen once. The sequenced sample was CD4+ T cells from PBMCs cultured with SARS-CoV-2 spike peptides, obtained before COVID-19 vaccination. Every receptor here comes from a human donor who received a COVID-19 vaccine.

The V call is TRBV3-1 (or the pseudogene TRBV3-2), the J call TRBJ2-4; the D call may be TRBD1 or TRBD2 (6 bases each). The V gene's germline CDR1 is LGHDT and CDR2 YNNKEL (reference sequence). Trimming took off 4 bases at V and 2 bases at J, with 12 bases between the two ends. The CDR3 runs 15 residues. Written as DNA, the CDR3 is TGTGCCAGCAGCCTCCGGGGGCTTTCCAAAAACATTCAGTACTTC. Its translation is CASSLRGLSKNIQYF.

The rearrangement joins TRBV5-1 to TRBJ2-5; TRBD1 or TRBD2 may be the D gene (5 bases each). The CDR3 runs to 13 residues. The germline V and J ends were trimmed by 6 bases and 5 bases, with 14 bases remaining between them. Germline V CDR1 and CDR2: SGHRS, YFSETQ. The CDR3 protein is CASTGAGTETQYF. CDR3 sequence (DNA): TGCGCCAGCACTGGAGCAGGGACGGAGACCCAGTACTTC. Full variable domain (remainder filled in from reference TRBV5-1 and TRBJ2-5): KAGVTQTPRYLIKTRGQQVTLSCSPISGHRSVSWYQQTPGQGLQFLFEYFSETQRNKGNFPGRFSGRQFSNSRSEMNVSTLELGDSALYLCASTGAGTETQYFGPGTRLLVL.

This clone was seen only once. The rearrangement uses TRBV4-1 and TRBJ1-6, with TRBD1 matching over 8 bases. The CDR3 runs 17 residues. Germline assignment: CDR1 MGHRA and CDR2 YSYEKL. Trimming cost V 1 base and J 0 bases; bases outside gene matches: 2. CDR3 in DNA: TGCGCCAGCAGCCAAGGGACAGGGAGCTCCTATAATTCACCCCTCCACTTT. It is translated as CASSQGTGSSYNSPLHF.

The chain recombines TRBV10-1 with TRBJ1-3; 9 nucleotides agree with TRBD1. V lost 2 bases and J lost 1; bases outside the gene matches: 6. Germline-derived CDR1 and CDR2 are WNHNN and SYGVQD (reference sequence). The CDR3 consists of 17 residues. Here the CDR3 DNA reads TGCGCCAGCAGTGAGAGAACCGGGACAGGGTCTGGAAACACCATATATTTT. Translating it yields CASSERTGTGSGNTIYF.

The chain uses TRBV6-1 and TRBJ1-4; D remains unclear. This CDR3 is 16 amino acids long. Germline-derived CDR1 and CDR2 are MNHNS and SASEGT. Trimming removed 0 bases from V and 2 bases from J, with 10 bases in between. The CDR3 DNA follows: TGTGCCAGCAGTGAAGCTAGCGGTTCGACTAATGAAAAACTGTTTTTT. Its protein product is CASSEASGSTNEKLFF.

This sequence joins TRBV10-3 and TRBJ1-1; D may be TRBD1 (5 bases). CDR1 is ENHRY, CDR2 SYGVKD, per germline. There are 13 residues in the CDR3. V lost 6 bases and J 1 base, leaving 9 bases between the germline ends. The CDR3 nucleotides are TGTGCCATCAGGGGGGGACCGAACACTGAAGCTTTCTTT. Amino acid sequence: CAIRGGPNTEAFF.